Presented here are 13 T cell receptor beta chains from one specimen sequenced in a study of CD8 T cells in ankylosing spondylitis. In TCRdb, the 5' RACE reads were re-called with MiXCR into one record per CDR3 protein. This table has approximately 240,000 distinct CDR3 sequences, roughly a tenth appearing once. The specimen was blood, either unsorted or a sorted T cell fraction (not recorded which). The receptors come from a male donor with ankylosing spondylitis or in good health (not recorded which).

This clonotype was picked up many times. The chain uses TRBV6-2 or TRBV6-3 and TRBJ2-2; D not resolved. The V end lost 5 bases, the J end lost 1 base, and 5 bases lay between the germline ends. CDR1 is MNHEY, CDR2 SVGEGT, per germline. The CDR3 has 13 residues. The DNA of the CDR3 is TGTGCCAGCAGTCAACAGAACACCGGGGAGCTGTTTTTT. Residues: CASSQQNTGELFF.

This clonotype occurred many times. CDR3 in amino acids: CSVVTSYEQYF. The DNA of the CDR3 is TGCAGCGTTGTCACCAGCTACGAGCAGTACTTC. The V and J genes are TRBV29-1 and TRBJ2-7; D call uncertain. The germline V gene encodes CDR1 SQVTM and CDR2 ANQGSEA. This CDR3 region has 11 residues. V lost 4 bases, J lost 3 bases, and 7 bases lay in between.

The CDR3 nucleotides are TGCAGTGCTAGACGTCGCACAGGGAAGAGCAATCAGCCCCAGCATTTT. Protein: CSARRRTGKSNQPQHF. The chain carries TRBV20-1 and TRBJ1-5, with D possibly TRBD1 on 6 matching bases. The V end lost 2 bases, the J end lost 1 base, and 15 bases lay between the germline ends. This CDR3 comprises 16 residues. Germline values: CDR1 DFQATT, CDR2 SNEGSKA (reference sequence).

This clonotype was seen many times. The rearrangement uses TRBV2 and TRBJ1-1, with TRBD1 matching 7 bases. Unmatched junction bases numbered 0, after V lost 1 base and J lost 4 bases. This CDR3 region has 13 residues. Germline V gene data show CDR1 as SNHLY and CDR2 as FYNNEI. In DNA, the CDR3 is TGTGCCAGCAGTGAAGGGGACAGCACTGAAGCTTTCTTT. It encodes CASSEGDSTEAFF.

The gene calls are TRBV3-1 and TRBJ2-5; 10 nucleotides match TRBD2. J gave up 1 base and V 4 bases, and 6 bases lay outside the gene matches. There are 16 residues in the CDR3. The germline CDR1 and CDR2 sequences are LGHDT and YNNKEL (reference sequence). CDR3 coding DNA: TGTGCCAGCAGCCTCTGGACTAGCGGAATCCAAGAGACCCAGTACTTC. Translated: CASSLWTSGIQETQYF.

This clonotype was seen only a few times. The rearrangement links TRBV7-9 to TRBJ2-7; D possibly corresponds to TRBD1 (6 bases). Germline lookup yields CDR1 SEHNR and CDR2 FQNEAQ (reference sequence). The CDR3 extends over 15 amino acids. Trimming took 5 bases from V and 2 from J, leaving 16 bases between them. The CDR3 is CASSRRDRPAYEQYF. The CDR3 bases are TGTGCCAGCAGCCGGCGCGACAGGCCTGCCTACGAGCAGTACTTC.

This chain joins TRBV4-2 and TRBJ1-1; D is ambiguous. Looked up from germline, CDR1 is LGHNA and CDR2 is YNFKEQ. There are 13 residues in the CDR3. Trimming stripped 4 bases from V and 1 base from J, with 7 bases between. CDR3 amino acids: CASSPGANTEAFF. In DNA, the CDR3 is TGTGCCAGCAGCCCGGGAGCGAACACTGAAGCTTTCTTT.

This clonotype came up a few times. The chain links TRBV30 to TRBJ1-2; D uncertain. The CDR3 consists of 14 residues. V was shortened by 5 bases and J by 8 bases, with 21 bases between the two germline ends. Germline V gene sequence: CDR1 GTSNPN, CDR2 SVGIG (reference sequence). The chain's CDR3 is CAWAQTQQYGGYTF. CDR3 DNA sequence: TGTGCCTGGGCTCAAACACAGCAATACGGAGGCTACACCTTC.

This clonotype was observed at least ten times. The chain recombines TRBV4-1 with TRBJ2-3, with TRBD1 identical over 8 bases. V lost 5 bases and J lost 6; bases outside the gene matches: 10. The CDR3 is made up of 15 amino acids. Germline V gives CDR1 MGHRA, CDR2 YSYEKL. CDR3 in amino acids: CASSFSGGGKDTQYF. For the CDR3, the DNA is TGCGCCAGCAGCTTTTCAGGGGGCGGAAAGGATACGCAGTATTTT.

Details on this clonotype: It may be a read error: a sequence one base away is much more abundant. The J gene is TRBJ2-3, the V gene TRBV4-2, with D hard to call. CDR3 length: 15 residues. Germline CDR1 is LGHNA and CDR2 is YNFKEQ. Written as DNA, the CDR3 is TGTGACAGCAGCCAAGATCTAGTGCGCACAGATACGCAGTATTTT. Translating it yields CDSSQDLVRTDTQYF.

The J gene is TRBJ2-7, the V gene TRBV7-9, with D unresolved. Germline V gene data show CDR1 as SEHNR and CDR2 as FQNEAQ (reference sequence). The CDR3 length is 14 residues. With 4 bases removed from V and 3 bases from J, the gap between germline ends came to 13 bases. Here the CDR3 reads CASSSIEADYEQYF. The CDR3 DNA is TGTGCCAGCAGCTCAATCGAGGCGGACTACGAGCAGTACTTC.

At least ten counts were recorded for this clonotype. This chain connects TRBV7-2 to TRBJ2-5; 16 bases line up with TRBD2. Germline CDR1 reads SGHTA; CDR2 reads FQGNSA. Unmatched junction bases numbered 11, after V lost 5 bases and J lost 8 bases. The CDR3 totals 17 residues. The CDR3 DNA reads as TGTGCCAGCAGCCCTCCGGGACTAGCGGGGGGGCGTACTACCCAGTACTTC. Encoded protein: CASSPPGLAGGRTTQYF.

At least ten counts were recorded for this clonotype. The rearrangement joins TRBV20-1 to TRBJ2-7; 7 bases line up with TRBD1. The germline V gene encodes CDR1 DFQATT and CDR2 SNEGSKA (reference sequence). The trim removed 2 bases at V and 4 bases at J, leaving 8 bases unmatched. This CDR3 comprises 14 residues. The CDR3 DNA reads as TGCAGTGCTAGATCCACAGGGGCCGGGTACGAGCAGTACTTC. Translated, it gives CSARSTGAGYEQYF.